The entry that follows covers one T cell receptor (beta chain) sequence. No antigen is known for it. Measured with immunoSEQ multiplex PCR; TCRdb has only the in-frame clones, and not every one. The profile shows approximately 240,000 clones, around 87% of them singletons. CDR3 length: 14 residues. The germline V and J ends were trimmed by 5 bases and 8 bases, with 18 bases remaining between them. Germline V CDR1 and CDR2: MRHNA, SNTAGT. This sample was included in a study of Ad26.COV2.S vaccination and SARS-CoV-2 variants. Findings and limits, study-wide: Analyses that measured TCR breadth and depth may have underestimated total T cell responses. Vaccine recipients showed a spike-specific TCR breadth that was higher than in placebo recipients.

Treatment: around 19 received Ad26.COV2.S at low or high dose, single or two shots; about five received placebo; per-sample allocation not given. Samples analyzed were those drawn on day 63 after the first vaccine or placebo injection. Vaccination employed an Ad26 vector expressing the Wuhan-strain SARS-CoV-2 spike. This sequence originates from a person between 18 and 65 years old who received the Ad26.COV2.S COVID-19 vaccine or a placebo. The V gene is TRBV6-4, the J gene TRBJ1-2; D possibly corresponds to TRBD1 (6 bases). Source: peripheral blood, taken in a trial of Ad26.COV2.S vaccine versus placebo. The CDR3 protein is CASSKETGVMGYTF. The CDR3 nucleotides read TGTGCCAGCAGTAAGGAGACAGGTGTCATGGGCTACACCTTC.